The rows below give T cell receptor beta chains drawn from one sample of a study of T-cell reconstitution after alpha-beta-depleted transplantation in children. TCRdb called the PCR reads again in MiXCR, with one record for every CDR3 protein. This sample has about 980,000 distinct CDR3 sequences, with about 26% found just once. The sequencing here drew on PBMCs, mostly from graft donor cells, taken 360 days after TCRalphabeta/CD19-depleted stem cell transplant. The receptors shown here come from a boy less than two years old who had a stem cell transplant for SCID, so the T cells may come from the graft donor. Each CDR3 is given with its conserved first and last residue. The D gene is left open where the match is weak. Some rows mark clone size as missing; the rest say once, few, many or name a class of expanded clone.

>TRBJ1-1|-|-|TRBV12-3/TRBV12-4
CASRNWGMVFAEAFF
TGTGCCAGTCGAAACTGGGGGATGGTGTTCGCTGAAGCTTTCTTT
>TRBJ2-3|-|-|TRBV2
CASTAPDTQYF
TGTGCCAGCACCGCACCAGATACGCAGTATTTT
>TRBJ1-2|TRBD1|few|TRBV6-5
CASSYWDRNYGYTF
TGTGCCAGCAGTTACTGGGACAGAAACTATGGCTACACCTTC
>TRBJ2-3|TRBD1|many|TRBV5-1
CASSLVQGADTQYF
TGCGCCAGCAGCTTGGTTCAGGGGGCAGATACGCAGTATTTT
>TRBJ2-1|TRBD1|few|TRBV4-2
CASSQYYKTGQGYNEQFF
TGTGCCAGCAGCCAGTACTATAAAACGGGACAGGGGTACAATGAGCAGTTCTTC
>TRBJ2-3|-|few|TRBV9
CASSVFHGYSGTDTQYF
TGTGCCAGCAGCGTGTTTCATGGCTATAGTGGCACAGATACGCAGTATTTT
>TRBJ2-7|-|few|TRBV13
CASSSRPYEQYF
TGTGCCAGCAGCTCCCGGCCGTACGAGCAGTACTTC
>TRBJ1-1|-|few|TRBV4-3
CASSPETVRANTEAFF
TGCGCCAGCAGCCCAGAGACCGTACGGGCGAACACTGAAGCTTTCTTT
>TRBJ2-7|TRBD1|-|TRBV6-5
CASSSTIDRVNPYEQYF
TGTGCCAGCAGTTCCACCATCGACAGGGTAAACCCCTACGAGCAGTACTTC
>TRBJ2-5|-|-|TRBV7-9
CASSPTGKGFQETQYF
TGTGCCAGCAGCCCTACAGGGAAGGGCTTCCAAGAGACCCAGTACTTC
>TRBJ2-5|-|-|TRBV20-1
CSPETFQETQYF
TGCAGTCCTGAGACTTTCCAAGAGACCCAGTACTTC
>TRBJ2-1|TRBD2|-|TRBV7-6
CASSFPRGGRTPINEQFF
TGTGCCAGCAGCTTCCCGCGGGGGGGGCGAACCCCTATCAATGAGCAGTTCTTC
>TRBJ2-7|TRBD1|once|TRBV3-1
CASSQDRTGTGIYYEQYF
TGTGCCAGCAGCCAAGATCGGACCGGGACAGGAATATACTACGAGCAGTACTTC
>TRBJ2-1|-|few|TRBV5-1
CASSSTRDRSYNEQFF
TGCGCCAGCAGTTCAACCAGGGATAGATCCTACAATGAGCAGTTCTTC
>TRBJ1-1|-|few|TRBV6-1
CASGGMYTEAFF
TGTGCCAGCGGGGGGATGTACACTGAAGCTTTCTTT
>TRBJ2-5|-|-|TRBV15
CATSPGHIQETQYF
TGTGCCACCAGCCCCGGACACATACAAGAGACCCAGTACTTC
>TRBJ2-5|-|few|TRBV5-1
CASSLGVVSPQQETQYF
TGCGCCAGCAGCTTGGGAGTCGTATCCCCGCAGCAAGAGACCCAGTACTTC
>TRBJ2-4|-|many|TRBV12-3/TRBV12-4
CASSLGGSIQYF
TGTGCCAGCAGTTTAGGTGGGAGCATTCAGTACTTC
>TRBJ1-1|TRBD1|few|TRBV5-1
CASSLRQGMNTEAFF
TGCGCCAGCAGCCTAAGACAGGGGATGAACACTGAAGCTTTCTTT
>TRBJ2-2|-|once|TRBV9
CASSVGAVPNTGELFF
TGTGCCAGCAGCGTAGGTGCAGTCCCTAACACCGGGGAGCTGTTTTTT
>TRBJ1-5|-|many|TRBV15
CATSTIGQINQPQHF
TGTGCCACCAGCACCATTGGACAGATCAATCAGCCCCAGCATTTT
>TRBJ2-6|TRBD1|few|TRBV6-1
CASSRDSAPGANVLTF
TGTGCCAGCAGTCGGGACAGCGCCCCTGGGGCCAACGTCCTGACTTTC
>TRBJ2-5|-|-|TRBV3-1
CASSQAQETQYF
TGTGCCAGCAGCCAGGCACAAGAGACCCAGTACTTC
>TRBJ2-3|TRBD1|few|TRBV5-1
CASRLPGTGFTDTQYF
TGCGCCAGCCGTTTACCCGGGACAGGGTTCACAGATACGCAGTATTTT
>TRBJ1-3|TRBD1|-|TRBV6-5
CASSLHGQGTGNTIYF
TGTGCCAGCAGTTTACATGGACAGGGGACTGGAAACACCATATATTTT
>TRBJ2-7|-|few|TRBV3-1
CASSHGGPGGEQYF
TGTGCCAGCAGCCATGGAGGACCTGGCGGCGAGCAGTACTTC
>TRBJ2-3|TRBD2|few|TRBV12-3/TRBV12-4
CASRREVDTQYF
TGTGCCAGCAGACGGGAGGTAGATACGCAGTATTTT
>TRBJ2-1|TRBD1|-|TRBV7-9
CASGPGQGYNEQFF
TGTGCCAGCGGTCCGGGACAGGGGTACAATGAGCAGTTCTTC
>TRBJ2-5|TRBD1|-|TRBV15
CATSRTGPGETQYF
TGTGCCACCAGTCGGACAGGACCGGGGGAGACCCAGTACTTC
>TRBJ2-3|TRBD1|-|TRBV5-1
CASSPEGGSYTDTQYF
TGCGCCAGCAGCCCCGAAGGGGGCTCGTACACAGATACGCAGTATTTT
>TRBJ2-7|TRBD1|few|TRBV27
CASSFQGASSYEQYF
TGTGCCAGCAGTTTCCAGGGGGCAAGCTCCTACGAGCAGTACTTC
>TRBJ1-2|-|few|TRBV29-1
CSAPDGANYGYTF
TGCAGCGCCCCGGACGGTGCTAACTATGGCTACACCTTC
>TRBJ1-1|-|-|TRBV20-1
CSVRTRRYTEAFF
TGCAGTGTCAGAACCAGGAGGTACACTGAAGCTTTCTTT
>TRBJ2-4|TRBD1|once|TRBV29-1
CSVGWTGKNIQYF
TGCAGCGTTGGGTGGACAGGCAAGAACATTCAGTACTTC
>TRBJ2-1|-|few|TRBV12-3/TRBV12-4
CATNTGYNEQFF
TGTGCCACCAATACAGGGTACAATGAGCAGTTCTTC
>TRBJ2-6|-|-|TRBV5-6
CASSPGHTRAGANVLTF
TGTGCCAGCAGCCCGGGACACACGAGGGCTGGGGCCAACGTCCTGACTTTC
>TRBJ2-3|TRBD2|-|TRBV3-1
CASSRGGTSGPTDTQYF
TGTGCCAGCAGCCGGGGAGGGACTAGCGGACCCACAGATACGCAGTATTTT
>TRBJ1-4|-|-|TRBV5-6
CASSRRQRANEKLFF
TGTGCCAGCAGCCGCCGACAGCGGGCTAATGAAAAACTGTTTTTT
>TRBJ1-1|TRBD1|few|TRBV6-1
CASSRGQGARYTEAFF
TGTGCCAGCAGTCGCGGACAGGGGGCTCGTTACACTGAAGCTTTCTTT
>TRBJ1-1|-|few|TRBV4-2
CASSQDAPRRTNTEAFF
TGTGCCAGCAGCCAAGACGCACCCCGTCGGACGAACACTGAAGCTTTCTTT
>TRBJ2-3|TRBD2|-|TRBV7-3
CASSLSRLGLAPTDTQYF
TGTGCCAGCAGCTTATCCCGTTTGGGACTAGCCCCCACAGATACGCAGTATTTT
>TRBJ2-2|TRBD1|once|TRBV4-3
CASSPKIKTGVGTGELFF
TGCGCCAGCAGCCCGAAGATAAAGACAGGGGTGGGCACCGGGGAGCTGTTTTTT
>TRBJ1-1|-|-|TRBV25-1
CASSSGRGTEAFF
TGTGCCAGCAGTTCTGGGAGGGGCACTGAAGCTTTCTTT
>TRBJ1-3|-|-|TRBV7-9
CASSLDGKIGNTIYF
TGTGCCAGCAGCTTAGATGGCAAAATTGGAAACACCATATATTTT
>TRBJ2-2|TRBD1|few|TRBV27
CASLGQGRTGELFF
TGTGCCAGCCTCGGACAGGGACGCACCGGGGAGCTGTTTTTT
>TRBJ2-7|TRBD1|-|TRBV5-1
CASSRLPPGQGAFYEQYF
TGCGCCAGCAGCAGACTTCCCCCGGGACAGGGGGCTTTCTACGAGCAGTACTTC
>TRBJ1-1|-|-|TRBV12-3/TRBV12-4
CASSPRAAMNTEAFF
TGTGCCAGCAGTCCCCGGGCGGCCATGAACACTGAAGCTTTCTTT
>TRBJ1-5|-|many|TRBV12-3/TRBV12-4
CASSLASNQPQHF
TGTGCCAGCAGCTTAGCTAGCAATCAGCCCCAGCATTTT
>TRBJ2-7|-|-|TRBV7-9
CASSTSSSSLSYEQYF
TGTGCCAGCAGTACGAGTTCGAGCTCCCTCTCCTACGAGCAGTACTTC
>TRBJ2-1|TRBD1|few|TRBV29-1
CSVVPSGGNEQFF
TGCAGCGTTGTTCCCTCAGGGGGAAATGAGCAGTTCTTC
>TRBJ2-6|-|-|TRBV9
CASSVASGFNVLTF
TGTGCCAGCAGCGTAGCATCAGGGTTCAACGTCCTGACTTTC
>TRBJ2-1|-|once|TRBV5-1
CASSLAPGPYSYNEQFF
TGCGCCAGCAGCTTGGCTCCTGGGCCGTACTCCTACAATGAGCAGTTCTTC
>TRBJ1-3|-|-|TRBV2
CASSPQVYTIYF
TGTGCCAGCAGTCCCCAGGTCTACACCATATATTTT
>TRBJ2-5|TRBD2|-|TRBV12-3/TRBV12-4
CASSPGGSGGKETQYF
TGTGCCAGCAGTCCAGGGGGTAGCGGGGGTAAAGAGACCCAGTACTTC